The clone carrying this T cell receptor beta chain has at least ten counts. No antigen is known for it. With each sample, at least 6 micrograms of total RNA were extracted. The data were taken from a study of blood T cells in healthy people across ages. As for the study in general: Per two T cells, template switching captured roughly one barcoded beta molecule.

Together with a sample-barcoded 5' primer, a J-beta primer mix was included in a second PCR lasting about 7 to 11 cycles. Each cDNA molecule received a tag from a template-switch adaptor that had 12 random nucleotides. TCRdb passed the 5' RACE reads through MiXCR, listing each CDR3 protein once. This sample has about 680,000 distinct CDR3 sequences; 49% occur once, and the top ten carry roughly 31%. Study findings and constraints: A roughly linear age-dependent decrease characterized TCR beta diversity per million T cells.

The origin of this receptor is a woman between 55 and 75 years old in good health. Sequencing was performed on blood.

CDR3 amino acids: CASSFTPGEYEQFF. The DNA for the CDR3 is TGTGCCAGCAGCTTTACCCCTGGGGAATATGAGCAGTTCTTC. The rearrangement uses TRBV7-3 and TRBJ2-1, with unresolved D. This CDR3 spans 14 amino acids. The germline V gene has CDR1 SGHTA and CDR2 FQGTGA. The V gene lost 3 bases and the J gene lost 8 bases, with 14 bases spanning the gap.